What follows are 15 T cell receptor beta chains derived from one specimen sequenced in a study of human T cells and chemical hapten exposure (dated by TCRdb to about 2021). Libraries were constructed by RACE. Sequencing was performed on a NextSeq 500. The raw public reads went through TCRdb reprocessing: fastp at Q25, MiXCR clone calling, in-frame beta chains kept. Rows are unified per CDR3 protein, each entry keeping the most common DNA and genes. For this sample the table gives some 49,000 distinct CDR3 sequences, of which approximately 9.5% were detected only once. The biggest ten clones account for 9.6% of the sample. This specimen's time point label, per the study, means: pre-sensitization, week 0. What this sample's treatment or condition label stands for: therapeutic diphenylcyclopropenone sensitization with weekly scalp DPC. Unfractionated whole blood was collected in Tempus Blood RNA tubes, and total RNA was extracted from that blood.

Sequencing used whole blood, obtained in connection with sensitization to the hapten diphenylcyclopropenone (DPC). Source of these receptors: a woman in her 30s with alopecia areata. Some clones in this sample may be carry-over from other donors' samples.

This clonotype was seen a few times. The chain couples TRBV28 to TRBJ1-2; no firm D call. Between the trimmed V and J ends, which lost 3 bases and 3 bases, there was a span of 8 bases. Germline V gene data show CDR1 as MDHEN and CDR2 as SYDVKM. CDR3 size: 13 residues. The CDR3 is CASSFDNHYGYTF. CDR3 nucleotide sequence: TGTGCCAGCAGTTTTGACAACCACTATGGCTACACCTTC.

This clonotype was observed at least ten times. The rearrangement links TRBV18 to TRBJ2-7; possible D gene TRBD2, 6 bases. In germline, CDR1 is KGHSH, CDR2 LQKENI. The CDR3 is 14 residues long. Between the trimmed V and J ends, which lost 3 bases and 0 bases, there was a span of 9 bases. CDR3 in DNA: TGTGCCAGCTCACCGGAGACTAGCTCCTACGAGCAGTACTTC. Amino acids: CASSPETSSYEQYF.

This chain uses TRBV24-1 with TRBJ1-2; D call uncertain. The CDR3 spans 13 residues. Looked up from germline, CDR1 is KGHDR and CDR2 is SFDVKD. With 4 bases removed from V and 10 bases from J, the gap between germline ends came to 15 bases. This chain's CDR3 is CATSEGCGLPYTF. The CDR3, as DNA: TGTGCCACCAGTGAGGGCTGTGGACTTCCCTACACCTTC.

Ten or more counts support this clonotype. The chain recombines TRBV7-9 with TRBJ2-3; D ambiguous. Germline V gives CDR1 SEHNR, CDR2 FQNEAQ (reference sequence). The CDR3 consists of 10 residues. V was pared by 8 bases and J by 3 bases, with 3 bases between. The CDR3 region is CASETDTQYF. DNA for the CDR3: TGTGCCAGCGAGACAGATACGCAGTATTTT.

This clonotype was picked up a small number of times. The CDR3 protein is CASRDSNTEAFF. For the CDR3, the DNA is TGTGCCAGCAGGGACAGTAACACTGAAGCTTTCTTT. The V call is TRBV28, the J call TRBJ1-1; tentative D call: TRBD1 (6 bases). Germline lookup yields CDR1 MDHEN and CDR2 SYDVKM. Deletions cut 6 bases from V and 2 bases from J, with 7 bases between. This CDR3 has 12 amino acids.

The J gene is TRBJ2-6, the V gene TRBV6-2 or TRBV6-3, with TRBD1 matching 7 bases. The CDR3 is 17 residues long. V shed 7 bases, J shed 4 bases, and the junction held 13 bases outside the gene matches. Germline V gene lookup returns CDR1 MNHEY and CDR2 SVGEGT. This CDR3 is CASNLGQPPRGANVLTF. The CDR3 DNA sequence: TGTGCCAGCAATTTGGGACAGCCCCCGAGGGGGGCCAACGTCCTGACTTTC.

This clonotype showed up many times. The DNA of the CDR3 is TGTGCCAGCAGCCCACGACAGGGGGCCACTGAAGCTTTCTTT. Its translation is CASSPRQGATEAFF. This chain links TRBV7-2 with TRBJ1-1, with TRBD1 identical over 10 bases. Trimming removed 5 bases from V and 4 bases from J; junction bases left unmatched: 4. This CDR3 comprises 14 residues. CDR1 is SGHTA and CDR2 is FQGNSA in the germline V gene.

This sequence joins TRBV13 and TRBJ1-1; a weak D match, TRBD1 (5 bases). The CDR3 runs to 12 residues. Germline values: CDR1 PRHDT, CDR2 FYEKMQ (reference sequence). Trimming left V 5 bases short and J 6 bases short, with 10 bases between. The CDR3 DNA sequence: TGTGCCAGCAGCGCCCAGGGATCTGAAGCTTTCTTT. Translated, it gives CASSAQGSEAFF.

This clonotype has ten or more counts. The J gene is TRBJ1-5, the V gene TRBV6-4; D ambiguous. The CDR3 spans 11 residues. Trimming removed 6 bases from V and 15 bases from J, with 15 bases in between. CDR1 and CDR2 (germline): MRHNA, SNTAGT. CDR3 DNA: TGTGCCAGCAGCGGGAGACACGTAACGCATTTT. The encoded protein is CASSGRHVTHF.

Ten or more counts support this clonotype. The chain recombines TRBV7-9 with TRBJ2-7, with a tentative D call TRBD1 (5 bases). V was pared by 1 base and J by 5 bases, with 12 bases between. This CDR3 is built from 14 residues. Germline V gives CDR1 SEHNR, CDR2 FQNEAQ (reference sequence). In nucleotides, the CDR3 is TGTGCCAGCAGCTTAGGGAATGCAGGGAACGAGCAGTACTTC. Amino acids: CASSLGNAGNEQYF.

The rearrangement links TRBV11-3 to TRBJ1-2, with 7 bases lining up with TRBD1. From germline, CDR1 is SGHNT and CDR2 YENEEA. The CDR3 is made up of 16 amino acids. J gave up 6 bases and V 4 bases, and 14 bases lay outside the gene matches. DNA for the CDR3: TGTGCCAGCAGCTCGCCCCGACAGGGTCGGGGGCATGGCTACACCTTC. Translating it yields CASSSPRQGRGHGYTF.

This clonotype was counted many times. This rearrangement joins TRBV7-9 to TRBJ1-4; D gene uncertain. Trimming removed 3 bases from V and 5 bases from J, with 10 bases in between. Germline V gives CDR1 SEHNR, CDR2 FQNEAQ (reference sequence). This CDR3 has 14 amino acids. The CDR3 spells CASSFGSGNEKLFF. In DNA form, the CDR3 reads TGTGCCAGCAGCTTTGGGAGTGGCAATGAAAAACTGTTTTTT.

This clonotype turned up a few times. This chain joins TRBV4-1 and TRBJ1-2, with a possible D match to TRBD1 (5 bases). The germline CDR1 and CDR2 sequences are MGHRA and YSYEKL. CDR3 length: 14 amino acids. The V end lost 0 bases, the J end lost 4 bases, and 9 bases lay between the germline ends. This chain's CDR3 is CASSQDVGVYGYTF. The CDR3, as DNA: TGCGCCAGCAGCCAAGATGTGGGGGTCTATGGCTACACCTTC.

This clonotype has a handful of counts. J is TRBJ2-3 and V is TRBV7-9; D possibly matches TRBD1 or TRBD2 (5 bases each). Trimming cost V 0 bases and J 1 base, with 11 bases left between them. Per germline, CDR1 SEHNR and CDR2 FQNEAQ (reference sequence). The CDR3 has 16 amino acids. The DNA of the CDR3 is TGTGCCAGCAGCTTAGCACCCGGGGCTGGCACAGATACGCAGTATTTT. Protein sequence: CASSLAPGAGTDTQYF.

The chain is built from TRBV10-3 and TRBJ1-1, with a possible D match to TRBD1 (5 bases). Germline values: CDR1 ENHRY, CDR2 SYGVKD. This CDR3 has 15 residues. Trimming cost V 0 bases and J 0 bases, with 8 bases left between them. CDR3 bases: TGTGCCATCAGTGAGTCACAGGATTTGAACACTGAAGCTTTCTTT. This gives the protein CAISESQDLNTEAFF.